These 4 T cell receptor beta chains came from one sample sequenced in a study of T cell responses to AZD1222 COVID-19 vaccine. The assay was immunoSEQ multiplex PCR, and TCRdb's table has in-frame clones only and misses some. The profile shows approximately 160,000 clones, 75% to 95% of them singletons. Sequences were derived from peripheral blood, sampled on day 0 of AZD1222 vaccination. The receptor set was obtained from an adult in good health.

CDR3 sequence: CSGVGHQGGAEAFF. The CDR3 DNA follows: TGCAGCGGGGTTGGCCATCAGGGTGGAGCTGAAGCTTTCTTT. The chain carries TRBV29-1 and TRBJ1-1; D is perhaps TRBD1 (5 bases). The CDR3 has 14 amino acids. The germline V gene encodes CDR1 SQVTM and CDR2 ANQGSEA. The V end was cut by 7 bases, the J end by 6 bases, with 21 bases between.

The chain combines TRBV7-3 with TRBJ2-3; 12 nucleotides line up with TRBD2. The germline V gene has CDR1 SGHTA and CDR2 FQGTGA. The CDR3 totals 18 residues. Germline trimming cut 5 bases from V and 0 bases from J; bases unmatched to any gene: 9. CDR3 sequence: CASSVSSTSGRSTDTQYF. CDR3 DNA sequence: TGTGCCAGCAGCGTATCCTCCACTAGCGGGAGGAGCACAGATACGCAGTATTTT.

This chain links TRBV30 with TRBJ2-2; 8 bases agree with TRBD2. The V segment lost 5 bases and the J segment 3 bases; nucleotides outside the gene matches: 5. This CDR3 has 14 amino acids. Germline V gene data show CDR1 as GTSNPN and CDR2 as SVGIG (reference sequence). The CDR3 nucleotides read TGTGCCTGGTCGGGGGGGTTACACACCGGGGAGCTGTTTTTT. It yields the protein CAWSGGLHTGELFF.

This clone was counted a few times. V usage is TRBV2 and J usage is TRBJ2-7; 8 bases match TRBD2. Germline CDR1 SNHLY, CDR2 FYNNEI. Trimming cost V 2 bases and J 11 bases; bases outside gene matches: 17. The CDR3 has 16 residues. CDR3: CASSESQRVAGTTEYF. CDR3 nucleotide sequence: TGTGCCAGCAGTGAATCGCAGAGGGTAGCGGGGACGACCGAGTACTTC.